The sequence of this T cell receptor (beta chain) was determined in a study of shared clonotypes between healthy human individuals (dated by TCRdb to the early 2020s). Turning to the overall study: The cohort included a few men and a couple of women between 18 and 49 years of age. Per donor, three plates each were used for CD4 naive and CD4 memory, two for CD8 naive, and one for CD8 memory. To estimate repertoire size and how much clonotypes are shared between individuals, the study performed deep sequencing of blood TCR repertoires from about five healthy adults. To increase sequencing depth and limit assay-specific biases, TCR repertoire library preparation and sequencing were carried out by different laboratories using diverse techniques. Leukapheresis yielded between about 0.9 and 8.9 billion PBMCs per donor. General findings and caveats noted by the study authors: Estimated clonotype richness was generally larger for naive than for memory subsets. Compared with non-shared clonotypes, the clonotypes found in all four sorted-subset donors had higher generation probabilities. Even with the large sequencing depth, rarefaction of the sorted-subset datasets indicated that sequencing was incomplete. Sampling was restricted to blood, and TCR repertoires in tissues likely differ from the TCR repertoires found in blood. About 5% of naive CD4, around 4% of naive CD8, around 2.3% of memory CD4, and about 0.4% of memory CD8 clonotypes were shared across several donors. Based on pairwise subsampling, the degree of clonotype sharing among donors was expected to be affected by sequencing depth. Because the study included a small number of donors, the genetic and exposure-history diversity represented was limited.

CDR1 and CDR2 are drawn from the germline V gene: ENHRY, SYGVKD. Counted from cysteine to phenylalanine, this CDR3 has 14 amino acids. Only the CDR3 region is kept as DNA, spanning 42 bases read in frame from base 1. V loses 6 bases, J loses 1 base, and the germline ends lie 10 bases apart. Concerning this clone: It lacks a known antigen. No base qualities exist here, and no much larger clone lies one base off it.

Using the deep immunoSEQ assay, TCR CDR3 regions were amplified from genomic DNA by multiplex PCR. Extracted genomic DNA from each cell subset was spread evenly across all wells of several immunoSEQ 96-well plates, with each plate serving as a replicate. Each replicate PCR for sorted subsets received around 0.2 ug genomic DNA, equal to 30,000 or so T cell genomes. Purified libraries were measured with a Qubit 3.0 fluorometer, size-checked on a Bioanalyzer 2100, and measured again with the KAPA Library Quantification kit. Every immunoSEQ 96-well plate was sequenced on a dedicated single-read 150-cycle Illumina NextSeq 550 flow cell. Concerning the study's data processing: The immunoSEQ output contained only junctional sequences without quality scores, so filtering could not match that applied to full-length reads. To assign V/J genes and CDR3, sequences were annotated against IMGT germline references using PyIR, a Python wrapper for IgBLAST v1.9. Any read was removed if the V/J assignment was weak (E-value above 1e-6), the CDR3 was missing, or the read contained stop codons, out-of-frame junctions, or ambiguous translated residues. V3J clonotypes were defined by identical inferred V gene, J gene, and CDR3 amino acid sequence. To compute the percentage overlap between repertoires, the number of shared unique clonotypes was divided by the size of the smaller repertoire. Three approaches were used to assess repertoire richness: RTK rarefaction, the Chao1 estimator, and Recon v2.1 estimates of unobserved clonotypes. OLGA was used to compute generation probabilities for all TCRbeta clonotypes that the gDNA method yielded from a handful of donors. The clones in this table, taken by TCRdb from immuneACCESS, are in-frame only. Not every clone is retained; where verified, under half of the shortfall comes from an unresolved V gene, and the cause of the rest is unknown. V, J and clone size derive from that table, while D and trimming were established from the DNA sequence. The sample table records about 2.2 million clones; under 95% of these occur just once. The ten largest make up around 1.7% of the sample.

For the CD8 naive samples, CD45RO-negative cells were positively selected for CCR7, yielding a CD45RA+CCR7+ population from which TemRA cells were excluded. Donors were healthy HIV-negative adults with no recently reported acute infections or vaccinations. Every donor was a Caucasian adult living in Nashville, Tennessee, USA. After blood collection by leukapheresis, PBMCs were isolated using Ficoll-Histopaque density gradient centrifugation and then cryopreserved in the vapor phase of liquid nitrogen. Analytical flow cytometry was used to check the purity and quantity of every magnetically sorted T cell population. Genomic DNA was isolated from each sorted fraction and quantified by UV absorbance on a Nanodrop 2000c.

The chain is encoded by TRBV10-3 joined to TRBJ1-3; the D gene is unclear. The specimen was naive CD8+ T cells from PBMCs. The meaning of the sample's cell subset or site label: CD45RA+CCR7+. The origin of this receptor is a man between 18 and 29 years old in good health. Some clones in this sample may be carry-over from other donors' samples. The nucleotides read TGTGCCATCAGGAAGGAAGAATCTGGAAACACCATATATTTT. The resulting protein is CAIRKEESGNTIYF.